This T cell receptor beta chain was recovered during a study of cytomegalovirus exposure and HLA in healthy donors. Researchers ran the PCR with 60 Vbeta and 13 Jbeta primers. Profiled with immunoSEQ multiplex PCR; TCRdb holds only in-frame clones, not every one. Here the sample spans roughly 130,000 clones, roughly two thirds being singletons. V lost 2 bases to trimming and J lost 7 bases, with 12 bases between them. The germline gives CDR1 SGHVS, CDR2 FQNEAQ. This CDR3 has 14 amino acids. Material for sequencing was PBMCs. The TCR was taken from a man aged 25 to 45 in good health and CMV-seropositive. The V call is TRBV7-8, the J call TRBJ2-1, with D maybe TRBD2 (6 bases). The CDR3 spells CASSLYRLDNEQFF. Written as DNA, the CDR3 is TGTGCCAGCAGCTTATACCGACTAGATAATGAGCAGTTCTTC.